Shown below are 21 T cell receptor beta chains from a single sample sequenced in a study of T-cell memory formation after mild COVID-19 (dated by TCRdb to the early 2020s). Libraries were constructed by 5' RACE. Data came from an Illumina NovaSeq 6000. TCRdb ran its own pipeline on the public reads, namely fastp trimming at Q25 and MiXCR clone calling, and kept in-frame beta chains. Identical CDR3 protein sequences are pooled into one entry, listed with their most common genes and DNA. Counted in this sample were approximately 300,000 distinct CDR3 sequences; about 16% of them appeared once. Of the sample, more than 20% is held by the ten largest clones. The sequenced sample consisted of PBMCs or a T cell subset sorted from them (not recorded which). The source is a young man who had mild COVID-19 (a few samples of this study predate the infection). The sample titles of this study are shuffled in the database, so cell type and time point are left out; the donor was told from shared clones.

This clonotype was counted a few times. V usage is TRBV7-6 and J usage is TRBJ2-3; D is perhaps TRBD1 (5 bases). This CDR3 is 15 amino acids long. V dropped 5 bases and J dropped 6 bases, with 18 bases sitting between them. CDR1 and CDR2 from the germline V gene are SGHVS and FNYEAQ. CDR3 DNA sequence: TGTGCCAGCAGCCCGAGTAAGGGGATCCGGGATACGCAGTATTTT. Translation: CASSPSKGIRDTQYF.

Here the CDR3 reads CASSQQRSSYNEQFF. The CDR3 DNA follows: TGCGCCAGCAGCCAACAGCGGAGCTCCTACAATGAGCAGTTCTTC. This chain joins TRBV4-3 and TRBJ2-1, with D perhaps matching TRBD2 (5 bases). CDR1 is LGHNA, CDR2 YSLEER, per germline. This CDR3 comprises 15 residues. Trimming shortened V by 2 bases and J by 0 bases, and 8 bases separated the two germline ends.

There are a few counts of this clonotype. The chain couples TRBV4-1 to TRBJ1-5; D gene unclear. Germline V gene data show CDR1 as MGHRA and CDR2 as YSYEKL. CDR3 length: 14 amino acids. The V end was cut by 5 bases, the J end by 5 bases, with 13 bases between. The CDR3 region is CASSAQATDQPQHF. The CDR3 nucleotides read TGCGCCAGCAGCGCGCAGGCGACGGATCAGCCCCAGCATTTT.

The genes are TRBV6-1 and TRBJ1-2; 9 nucleotides line up with TRBD1. Germline V gene data show CDR1 as MNHNS and CDR2 as SASEGT. The J segment lost 9 bases and the V segment lost 1 base, leaving 3 bases of the junction unmatched. The length of the CDR3 is 13 residues. The chain's CDR3 is CASSEGTGASYTF. The CDR3 DNA sequence: TGTGCCAGCAGTGAAGGGACAGGGGCGAGCTACACCTTC.

This clonotype was found many times. The rearrangement uses TRBV7-9 and TRBJ1-4; 9 bases agree with TRBD1. This CDR3 comprises 13 residues. The V segment lost 7 bases and the J segment 8 bases; nucleotides outside the gene matches: 5. Germline CDR1 reads SEHNR; CDR2 reads FQNEAQ (reference sequence). CDR3 residues: CASTGQGGEKLFF. For the CDR3, the DNA is TGTGCCAGCACGGGACAGGGTGGGGAAAAACTGTTTTTT. The entire variable domain, with the rest obtained from reference TRBV7-9 and TRBJ1-4, is as follows: DTGVSQNPRHKITKRGQNVTFRCDPISEHNRLYWYRQTLGQGPEFLTYFQNEAQLEKSRLLSDRFSAERPKGSFSTLEIQRTEQGDSAMYLCASTGQGGEKLFFGSGTQLSVL.

This clonotype was detected only a few times. This rearrangement joins TRBV4-2 to TRBJ2-1; maybe TRBD2 (6 bases). Trimming took off 1 base at V and 1 base at J, with 11 bases between the two ends. CDR3 length: 16 residues. Germline CDR1 reads LGHNA; CDR2 reads YNFKEQ. The CDR3 protein is CASSQGGTGSYNEQFF. In DNA, the CDR3 is TGTGCCAGCAGCCAAGGGGGGACTGGGTCCTACAATGAGCAGTTCTTC.

Only a few counts were recorded for this clonotype. V usage is TRBV6-5 and J usage is TRBJ1-4, with TRBD1 matching over 7 bases. Germline V gives CDR1 MNHEY, CDR2 SVGAGI. The CDR3 extends over 14 amino acids. The trim removed 6 bases at V and 8 bases at J, leaving 9 bases unmatched. Here the CDR3 reads CASSYRGIGEKLFF. CDR3 DNA: TGTGCCAGCAGCTACAGGGGAATTGGAGAAAAACTGTTTTTT.

This clonotype appeared a few times. The V and J genes are TRBV29-1 and TRBJ2-7; 9 bases align to TRBD2. The CDR3 consists of 12 residues. Per germline, CDR1 SQVTM and CDR2 ANQGSEA. V dropped 4 bases and J dropped 3; count of bases not matched to a gene: 1. The CDR3 bases are TGCAGCGTTGGACTAGCGGACTACGAGCAGTACTTC. It yields the protein CSVGLADYEQYF.

V gene TRBV7-8 combines with J gene TRBJ2-2; 9 bases line up with TRBD2. V lost 0 bases and J lost 4; bases outside the gene matches: 12. The germline CDR1 and CDR2 sequences are SGHVS and FQNEAQ. CDR3 size: 19 residues. CDR3 sequence (DNA): TGTGCCAGCAGCTTAGCGAGGGCTAGCGGGGCCCGGGGCACCGGGGAGCTGTTTTTT. Its protein product is CASSLARASGARGTGELFF. Based on the CDR3 plus reference TRBV7-8 and TRBJ2-2, the full variable domain is GAGVSQSPRYKVAKRGQDVALRCDPISGHVSLFWYQQALGQGPEFLTYFQNEAQLDKSGLPSDRFFAERPEGSVSTLKIQRTQQEDSAVYLCASSLARASGARGTGELFFGEGSRLTVL.

This clonotype was observed once. The CDR3 loop reads CSVGEGGRDSPLHF. CDR3 DNA sequence: TGCAGCGTTGGGGAAGGGGGCAGGGATTCACCCCTCCACTTT. The rearrangement uses TRBV29-1 and TRBJ1-6; 7 bases agree with TRBD1. V lost 4 bases, J lost 8 bases, and 8 bases stayed unmatched. CDR1 SQVTM and CDR2 ANQGSEA come from the germline V gene. The CDR3 is 14 amino acids.

The V and J genes are TRBV6-6 and TRBJ1-1; TRBD1 might be the D (5 bases). The CDR3 sequence is 14 residues long. Germline-derived CDR1 and CDR2 are MNHNY and SVGAGI (reference sequence). Between the trimmed V and J ends, which lost 2 bases and 6 bases, there was a span of 13 bases. The chain's CDR3 is CASSYGLGVSEAFF. DNA for the CDR3: TGTGCCAGCAGTTACGGGTTGGGGGTTTCTGAAGCTTTCTTT.

This clonotype appeared many times. The chain combines TRBV4-2 with TRBJ2-5, with 7 bases fitting TRBD1. The germline V gene encodes CDR1 LGHNA and CDR2 YNFKEQ. V lost 5 bases to trimming and J lost 1 base; unmatched junction nucleotides: 10. CDR3 length: 16 amino acids. The CDR3 here is CASSTVGPGGQETQYF. The CDR3 DNA reads as TGTGCCAGCAGCACCGTTGGGCCAGGGGGCCAAGAGACCCAGTACTTC.

This clonotype was seen a handful of times. V gene TRBV5-1 combines with J gene TRBJ1-1; a possible D gene is TRBD1 (5 bases). Germline loops: CDR1 SGHRS, CDR2 YFSETQ. The CDR3 length is 14 residues. The V end was cut by 2 bases, the J end by 4 bases, with 12 bases between. The CDR3 sequence is CASSFGAPLTEAFF. The DNA of the CDR3 is TGCGCCAGCAGCTTTGGGGCCCCGCTCACTGAAGCTTTCTTT. Combining the CDR3 with reference TRBV5-1 and TRBJ1-1 gives the whole variable domain KAGVTQTPRYLIKTRGQQVTLSCSPISGHRSVSWYQQTPGQGLQFLFEYFSETQRNKGNFPGRFSGRQFSNSRSEMNVSTLELGDSALYLCASSFGAPLTEAFFGQGTRLTVV.

This clonotype was counted at least ten times. The chain has TRBV5-1 and TRBJ2-5; TRBD2 is a possible D gene (7 bases). The CDR3 contains 14 residues. From germline, CDR1 is SGHRS and CDR2 YFSETQ. The V and J ends lost 4 bases and 3 bases respectively, with 13 bases between them. The CDR3 DNA reads as TGCGCCAGCAGCAAAGGGGGGGCGGAAGAGACCCAGTACTTC. Protein product: CASSKGGAEETQYF.

The V and J genes are TRBV7-2 and TRBJ2-3; the match to TRBD2 covers 11 bases. The ends lost 3 bases at V and 3 bases at J; junction bases unmatched: 8. Germline V CDR1 and CDR2: SGHTA, FQGNSA. The CDR3 spans 17 residues. The CDR3 bases are TGTGCCAGCAGCTTCCCGAGTAGCGGGGGGGGTACAGATACGCAGTATTTT. This gives the protein CASSFPSSGGGTDTQYF.

V and J are TRBV11-2 and TRBJ2-1, with 11 bases lining up with TRBD2. Germline V CDR1 and CDR2: SGHAT, FQNNGV. The CDR3 spans 16 residues. V trimming: 7 bases; J trimming: 9 bases; junction bases outside the gene matches: 14. In DNA, the CDR3 is TGTGCCAGCATCATCAGGGGTAGCGGGGGGGCGACTGAGCAGTTCTTC. Amino acid sequence: CASIIRGSGGATEQFF. The variable domain in full, completed from reference TRBV11-2 and TRBJ2-1, reads EAGVAQSPRYKIIEKRQSVAFWCNPISGHATLYWYQQILGQGPKLLIQFQNNGVVDDSQLPKDRFSAERLKGVDSTLKIQPAKLEDSAVYLCASIIRGSGGATEQFFGPGTRLTVL.

A few counts support this clonotype. The chain employs TRBV5-1 and TRBJ1-1; 8 positions match TRBD1. The CDR3 has 15 amino acids. Losses at the gene ends were 4 bases for V and 3 bases for J; bases not matched to a gene: 8. The germline V gene has CDR1 SGHRS and CDR2 YFSETQ. For the CDR3, the DNA is TGCGCCAGCAGCCAACTAACAGGGGGGGACACTGAAGCTTTCTTT. It encodes CASSQLTGGDTEAFF.

The rearrangement joins TRBV4-1 to TRBJ1-5; D ambiguous. The CDR3 spans 14 residues. CDR1 and CDR2 (germline): MGHRA, YSYEKL. V was shortened by 5 bases and J by 4 bases, with 12 bases between the two germline ends. The CDR3 sequence is CASSSRASNQPQHF. The CDR3 nucleotides read TGCGCCAGCAGCTCACGGGCGTCGAATCAGCCCCAGCATTTT.

A few counts support this clonotype. The chain joins TRBV20-1 to TRBJ1-5, with a possible D match to TRBD1 (5 bases). V was pared by 5 bases and J by 7 bases, with 21 bases between. CDR3 size: 15 residues. The germline V gene has CDR1 DFQATT and CDR2 SNEGSKA (reference sequence). This CDR3 reads CSAWTGTGPMQPQHF. The CDR3 DNA follows: TGCAGTGCTTGGACCGGGACGGGGCCCATGCAGCCCCAGCATTTT.

The sample holds a few counts of this clonotype. The chain couples TRBV9 to TRBJ1-6, with 7 positions matching TRBD1. Looked up from germline, CDR1 is SGDLS and CDR2 is YYNGEE. The V and J ends lost 5 bases and 0 bases, in that order; junction bases with no gene match: 5. This CDR3 is built from 16 residues. The CDR3, as DNA: TGTGCCAGCAGGCGACAGGGAAGCTCCTATAATTCACCCCTCCACTTT. Translating gives CASRRQGSSYNSPLHF.

In the case of this clonotype: One end of the junction is discordant with germline, which a read error may explain. The chain employs TRBV7-2 and TRBJ1-2; D uncertain. Germline assignment: CDR1 SGHTA and CDR2 FQGNSA. This CDR3 is built from 14 residues. CDR3 sequence reads: CSSSLWRVNYGYTF. Here the CDR3 DNA reads TGTTCCAGCAGCTTATGGAGGGTCAACTATGGCTACACCTTC. The variable domain in full, with the rest retrieved from reference TRBV7-2 and TRBJ1-2, is GAGVSQSPSNKVTEKGKDVELRCDPISGHTALYWYRQSLGQGLEFLIYFQGNSAPDKSGLPSDRFSAERTGGSVSTLTIQRTQQEDSAVYLCSSSLWRVNYGYTFGSGTRLTVV.